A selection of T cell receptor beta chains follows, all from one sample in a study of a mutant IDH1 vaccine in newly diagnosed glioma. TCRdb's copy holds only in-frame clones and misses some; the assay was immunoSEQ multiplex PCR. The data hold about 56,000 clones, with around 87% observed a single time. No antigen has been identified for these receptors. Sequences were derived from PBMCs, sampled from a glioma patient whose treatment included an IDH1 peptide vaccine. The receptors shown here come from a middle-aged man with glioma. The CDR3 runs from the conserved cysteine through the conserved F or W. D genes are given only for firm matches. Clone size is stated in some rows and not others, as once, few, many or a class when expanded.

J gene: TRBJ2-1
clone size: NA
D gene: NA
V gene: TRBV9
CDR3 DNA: TGTGCCAGCAGCCCGAGACTAGTATCGAATGAGCAGTTCTTC
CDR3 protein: CASSPRLVSNEQFF

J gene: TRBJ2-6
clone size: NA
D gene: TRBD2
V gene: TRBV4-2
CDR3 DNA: TGTGCCAGCAGCCAAGCTAGCGGACTAAACCCTTCCGGGGCCAACGTCCTGACTTTC
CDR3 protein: CASSQASGLNPSGANVLTF

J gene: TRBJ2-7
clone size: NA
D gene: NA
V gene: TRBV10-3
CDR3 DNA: TGTGCCATCAGTGTGGCTCAGGGTTACGAGCAGTACTTC
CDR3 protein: CAISVAQGYEQYF

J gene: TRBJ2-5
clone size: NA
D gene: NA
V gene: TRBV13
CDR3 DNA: TGTGCCAGCAGCTTAGATCCTAGCTTCGAGACCCAGTACTTC
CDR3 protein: CASSLDPSFETQYF

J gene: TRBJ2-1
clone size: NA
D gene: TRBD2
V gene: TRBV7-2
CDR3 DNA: TGTGCCAGCAGACCTTGGACTAGCGGGAGTGAGCAGTTCTTC
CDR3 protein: CASRPWTSGSEQFF

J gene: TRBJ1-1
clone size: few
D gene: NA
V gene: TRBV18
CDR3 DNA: TGTGCCAGCTCACCTCGACTTGTCGGTAACACTGAAGCTTTCTTT
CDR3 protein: CASSPRLVGNTEAFF

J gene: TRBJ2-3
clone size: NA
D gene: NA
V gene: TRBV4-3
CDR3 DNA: TGCGCCAGCAGCCAAGAGTATGGAAGCACAGATACGCAGTATTTT
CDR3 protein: CASSQEYGSTDTQYF

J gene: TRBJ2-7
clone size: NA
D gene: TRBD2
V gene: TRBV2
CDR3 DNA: TGTGCCAGCAACGGGGGGGCGGATGTCGAGCAGTACTTC
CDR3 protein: CASNGGADVEQYF

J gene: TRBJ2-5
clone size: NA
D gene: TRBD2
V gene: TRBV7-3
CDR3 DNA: TGTGCCAGCAGGGCTCAGTTCGGGACTAGCCCCAAACAAGAGACCCAGTACTTC
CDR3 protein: CASRAQFGTSPKQETQYF

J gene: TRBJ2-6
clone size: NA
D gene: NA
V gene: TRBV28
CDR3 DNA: TGTGCCAGCGTGCGTGGGAGCTCTGGGGCCAACGTCCTGACTTTC
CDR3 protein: CASVRGSSGANVLTF

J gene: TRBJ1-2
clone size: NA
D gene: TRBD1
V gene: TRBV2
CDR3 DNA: TGTGCCAGCACAGGGACAGGAAGAAATGGCTACACCTTC
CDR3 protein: CASTGTGRNGYTF